This TCR beta chain was identified during a study of cytomegalovirus exposure and HLA in healthy donors. The V and J ends lost 6 bases and 6 bases respectively, with 12 bases between them. Germline V gene data show CDR1 as LNHNV and CDR2 as YYDKDF (reference sequence). The CDR3 sequence is 13 residues long. Assay: immunoSEQ multiplex PCR; the TCRdb copy retains only in-frame clones and omits some. The sample consists of about 160,000 clones, more than 75% of them appearing once. The sequenced sample consisted of PBMCs. The chain couples TRBV15 to TRBJ2-1, with D possibly TRBD2 on 5 matching bases. The sequence came from a man aged 18 to 30 in good health and CMV-seronegative. CDR3 region: CATRRSGSNEQFF. The CDR3 region has the DNA TGTGCCACCAGGAGATCGGGAAGCAATGAGCAGTTCTTC.